The 20 T cell receptor beta chains reported below all come from one sample, sequenced in a study of blood T cell repertoires in COVID-19. The table came from immunoSEQ multiplex PCR; TCRdb's copy has only in-frame clones and leaves some out. The sample yields 200,000 to 250,000 clones, approximately 86% seen once. Sequencing was carried out using peripheral blood. Receptors were obtained from a woman of 80 years or more with acute or convalescent COVID-19.

The genes are TRBV3-1 (or the pseudogene TRBV3-2) and TRBJ2-5; TRBD1 aligns across 8 bases. The CDR3 contains 15 residues. Looked up from germline, CDR1 is LGHDT and CDR2 is YNNKEL (reference sequence). Trimming took 5 bases from V and 5 from J; bases not matched to a gene: 10. CDR3 protein: CASSYGTGVVETQYF. The CDR3 DNA is TGTGCCAGCAGCTACGGGACAGGTGTGGTGGAGACCCAGTACTTC.

This chain joins TRBV10-3 and TRBJ2-1, with unresolved D. The V and J ends lost 3 bases and 6 bases respectively, with 6 bases between them. Germline-derived CDR1 and CDR2 are ENHRY and SYGVKD. The CDR3 spans 12 residues. The CDR3 nucleotides are TGTGCCATCAGTGATAACAGCAATGAGCAGTTCTTC. It encodes CAISDNSNEQFF.

This chain links TRBV7-8 with TRBJ2-1; the match to TRBD2 covers 13 bases. The germline gives CDR1 SGHVS, CDR2 FQNEAQ. Trimming took 5 bases from V and 4 from J; bases not matched to a gene: 5. This CDR3 is built from 16 residues. CDR3 coding DNA: TGTGCCAGCAGCCCGTGGACTAGCGGGGGATACAATGAGCAGTTCTTC. It is translated as CASSPWTSGGYNEQFF.

This clone was detected only a few times. The V gene is TRBV9, the J gene TRBJ1-4, with 7 nucleotides matching TRBD1. Germline V gives CDR1 SGDLS, CDR2 YYNGEE. V lost 3 bases and J lost 4; bases outside the gene matches: 6. This CDR3 has 15 residues. The CDR3 reads CASSAQDRFNEKLFF. Written as DNA, the CDR3 is TGTGCCAGCAGCGCCCAGGACAGGTTTAATGAAAAACTGTTTTTT.

This clone was counted a single time. The CDR3: CASGLPTYSNQPQHF. The CDR3 DNA is TGTGCTAGTGGTTTGCCAACCTACAGCAATCAGCCCCAGCATTTT. V gene TRBV12-5 combines with J gene TRBJ1-5; D remains unclear. The CDR3 runs 15 residues. V was cut by 2 bases and J by 1 base, with 9 bases left in between. Germline V gives CDR1 LGHNT, CDR2 FRNRAP. The complete variable domain, with remaining parts taken from reference TRBV12-5 and TRBJ1-5, reads DARVTQTPRHKVTEMGQEVTMRCQPILGHNTVFWYRQTMMQGLELLAYFRNRAPLDDSGMPKDRFSAEMPDATLATLKIQPSEPRDSAVYFCASGLPTYSNQPQHFGDGTRLSIL.

This rearrangement joins TRBV5-6 to TRBJ1-5; possibly TRBD1 for D (6 bases). Trimming took 1 base from V and 0 from J, leaving 14 bases between them. Germline loops: CDR1 SGHDT, CDR2 YYEEEE. The CDR3 runs to 17 residues. CDR3 sequence: CASSLQLGQTSNQPQHF. The CDR3 DNA reads as TGTGCCAGCAGCTTGCAGTTGGGACAAACTAGCAATCAGCCCCAGCATTTT.

The genes are TRBV5-1 and TRBJ1-2; 7 positions agree with TRBD1. The CDR3 runs 16 residues. Unmatched junction bases numbered 7, after V lost 2 bases and J lost 0 bases. CDR1 is SGHRS and CDR2 is YFSETQ in the germline V gene. CDR3 protein: CASSLFPGQTNYGYTF. The CDR3 DNA sequence: TGCGCCAGCAGCTTATTCCCGGGACAGACTAACTATGGCTACACCTTC.

The gene calls are TRBV29-1 and TRBJ1-5; D possibly corresponds to TRBD1 (5 bases). Germline V gene lookup returns CDR1 SQVTM and CDR2 ANQGSEA. The V end lost 6 bases, the J end lost 2 bases, and 17 bases lay between the germline ends. This CDR3 region has 15 residues. CDR3 sequence: CSVLDSHYGNQPQHF. The CDR3 nucleotides read TGCAGCGTACTTGACAGCCACTATGGCAATCAGCCCCAGCATTTT.

The chain carries TRBV24-1 and TRBJ1-5, with D uncertain. Germline V gene sequence: CDR1 KGHDR, CDR2 SFDVKD. Trimming took 4 bases from V and 6 from J, leaving 9 bases between them. This CDR3 contains 13 residues. The CDR3 loop is CATSDRVSQPQHF. CDR3 in DNA: TGTGCCACCAGTGACCGGGTGTCTCAGCCCCAGCATTTT.

The rearrangement joins TRBV10-3 to TRBJ2-7, with 7 bases lining up with TRBD1. Per the germline V gene, CDR1 is ENHRY and CDR2 is SYGVKD. V was pared by 6 bases and J by 0 bases, with 5 bases of the junction left unmatched. The CDR3 length is 14 residues. This CDR3 reads CAISGTALSYEQYF. CDR3 in DNA: TGTGCCATCAGCGGGACAGCACTCTCCTACGAGCAGTACTTC.

Of note for this clone: The junction shows a germline mismatch at one end, possibly a read error. The V and J genes are TRBV4-2 and TRBJ1-6; maybe TRBD1 (5 bases). CDR3 size: 16 residues. The germline V gene encodes CDR1 LGHNA and CDR2 YNFKEQ. CDR3 amino acids: CASSLTTTRDKSPLHF. The CDR3 nucleotides are TGTGCCAGCAGCCTTACCACCACCAGGGATAAGTCACCCCTCCACTTT.

The chain combines TRBV5-1 with TRBJ1-1; a weak D match, TRBD1 (5 bases). V lost 2 bases and J lost 6, with 14 bases in between. CDR3 length: 14 residues. Germline loops: CDR1 SGHRS, CDR2 YFSETQ. CDR3 amino acids: CASSFYSGIAEAFF. CDR3 nucleotide sequence: TGCGCCAGCAGCTTTTATTCAGGGATCGCTGAAGCTTTCTTT.

This clone was counted a few times. The DNA for the CDR3 is TGTGCCACCAGTGGACAGGGGGCCTTCTGGCCCCAGCATTTT. Its protein product is CATSGQGAFWPQHF. The rearrangement joins TRBV24-1 to TRBJ1-5; 10 nucleotides align to TRBD1. The CDR3 covers 14 residues. J gave up 9 bases and V 5 bases, and 6 bases lay outside the gene matches. Germline-derived CDR1 and CDR2 are KGHDR and SFDVKD.

The J gene is TRBJ1-2, the V gene TRBV18, with TRBD1 matching 8 bases. V lost 3 bases and J lost 8; bases outside the gene matches: 5. The CDR3 is 13 residues long. The germline V gene encodes CDR1 KGHSH and CDR2 LQKENI. DNA for the CDR3: TGTGCCAGCTCACCTCAGGGGGCGGACGGCTACACCTTC. It specifies CASSPQGADGYTF.

The chain is built from TRBV25-1 and TRBJ1-1; weak D call: TRBD1 (6 bases). Trimming removed 6 bases at V and 4 bases at J, with 18 bases between. Germline V CDR1 and CDR2: MGHDK, SYGVNS. CDR3 length equals 15 residues. In DNA, the CDR3 is TGTGCCAGCAGCCCCCATGAAGGGGGGGGCACTGAAGCTTTCTTT. This codes for CASSPHEGGGTEAFF.

V is TRBV27 and J is TRBJ2-4; a possible D gene is TRBD2 (5 bases). The CDR3 has 14 amino acids. Looked up from germline, CDR1 is MNHEY and CDR2 is SMNVEV (reference sequence). Trimming shortened V by 5 bases and J by 9 bases, and 17 bases separated the two germline ends. CDR3 DNA: TGTGCCAGCAGTCCCCGGGCGGGTCCGGGCATTCAGTACTTC. Its protein product is CASSPRAGPGIQYF.

This chain joins TRBV19 and TRBJ1-6; 10 bases are shared with TRBD1. Unmatched junction bases numbered 4, after V lost 5 bases and J lost 9 bases. Germline CDR1 and CDR2: LNHDA and SQIVND (reference sequence). This CDR3 has 14 amino acids. The CDR3 loop reads CASSFRQGASPLHF. The CDR3 nucleotides read TGTGCCAGTAGTTTCAGACAGGGGGCTTCACCCCTCCACTTT.

The chain is built from TRBV28 and TRBJ1-1, with 9 bases aligning to TRBD1. The trim removed 5 bases at V and 5 bases at J, leaving 6 bases unmatched. The CDR3 has 14 residues. The germline V gene has CDR1 MDHEN and CDR2 SYDVKM. CDR3 amino acids: CASSLDRGWTEAFF. DNA for the CDR3: TGTGCCAGCAGTCTGGACAGGGGATGGACTGAAGCTTTCTTT.

The CDR3 nucleotides are TGTGCCAGTAGTATGGGACAGGGGACTGAAGCTTTCTTT. This translates into CASSMGQGTEAFF. V and J are TRBV19 and TRBJ1-1; 10 nucleotides agree with TRBD1. J was trimmed by 5 bases and V by 3 bases; bases with no gene match: 0. Per the germline V gene, CDR1 is LNHDA and CDR2 is SQIVND (reference sequence). The CDR3 contains 13 residues.

The chain joins TRBV28 to TRBJ1-4; D gene ambiguous. Germline V gene sequence: CDR1 MDHEN, CDR2 SYDVKM. The CDR3 is 14 residues long. The V end was cut by 7 bases, the J end by 0 bases, with 9 bases between. CDR3 sequence reads: CASKPGPTNEKLFF. In nucleotides, the CDR3 is TGTGCCAGCAAGCCGGGTCCAACTAATGAAAAACTGTTTTTT. The entire variable domain, with the rest obtained from reference TRBV28 and TRBJ1-4, is as follows: DVKVTQSSRYLVKRTGEKVFLECVQDMDHENMFWYRQDPGLGLRLIYFSYDVKMKEKGDIPEGYSVSREKKERFSLILESASTNQTSMYLCASKPGPTNEKLFFGSGTQLSVL.